The TCR beta chain described here comes from a study of Graves' ophthalmopathy and Graves' hyperthyroidism. This clonotype was found many times. Its target is unknown. The PBMCs were taken from approximately 9.7 ml of fresh peripheral blood. Study results and caveats: In blood appeared most of the expanded thyroid clonotypes whose frequency exceeded 0.001. The model predicted ophthalmopathy progression with 65% to 71% sensitivity and around 72% specificity.

The CDR3 runs 12 residues. The germline V gene encodes CDR1 MNHEY and CDR2 SVGAGI. Trimming stripped 8 bases from V and 4 bases from J, with 11 bases between. CDR3 regions of TCR beta were amplified from RNA transcripts. The first round was an RT-PCR with HTBI primers, and the second round was a multiplex PCR. MiXCR was run by TCRdb on the multiplex PCR reads, yielding one entry per CDR3 protein. The table lists 680,000 or so distinct CDR3 sequences, 20% to 25% of them singletons. The rearrangement uses TRBV6-5 and TRBJ1-2; D perhaps matches TRBD1 (6 bases). The TCR was taken from a woman aged 18-29 years with stable Graves' hyperthyroidism. Some clones in this sample may be carry-over from other donors' samples. What was sequenced was peripheral blood. The CDR3 spells CASERQAYGYTF. The CDR3 DNA is TGTGCCAGCGAGAGACAGGCCTATGGCTACACCTTC.